The 25 T cell receptor beta chains given below trace back to one sample, sequenced in a study of OX40 agonist ivuxolimab in advanced cancers. Measured with immunoSEQ multiplex PCR; TCRdb has only the in-frame clones, and not every one. The repertoire has 77,000 or so clones, about 88% of them found once; the top ten carry 0.35% to 0.45%. Material: CD4+ or CD8+ T cells sorted from blood, obtained in a trial of the OX40 agonist ivuxolimab. Every receptor here comes from an adult with an advanced solid tumor such as melanoma, head and neck, liver or kidney cancer.

The V gene is TRBV18, the J gene TRBJ2-5; D remains ambiguous. Trimming left V 3 bases short and J 5 bases short, with 7 bases between. The CDR3 extends over 12 amino acids. In germline, CDR1 is KGHSH, CDR2 LQKENI. The CDR3 region has the DNA TGTGCCAGCTCACCGGACGGGGAGACCCAGTACTTC. Protein sequence: CASSPDGETQYF.

J is TRBJ2-5 and V is TRBV5-1, with a possible D match to TRBD2 (5 bases). Germline V CDR1 and CDR2: SGHRS, YFSETQ. The CDR3 spans 12 residues. Trimming took 0 bases from V and 7 from J, leaving 7 bases between them. The CDR3 loop is CASSLDRGTQYF. CDR3 DNA sequence: TGCGCCAGCAGCTTGGACCGGGGGACCCAGTACTTC. Complete variable domain (other parts from reference TRBV5-1 and TRBJ2-5): KAGVTQTPRYLIKTRGQQVTLSCSPISGHRSVSWYQQTPGQGLQFLFEYFSETQRNKGNFPGRFSGRQFSNSRSEMNVSTLELGDSALYLCASSLDRGTQYFGPGTRLLVL.

The rearrangement joins TRBV10-3 to TRBJ2-5, with 8 bases aligning to TRBD2. The CDR3 runs 13 residues. The J segment lost 4 bases and the V segment lost 5 bases, leaving 3 bases of the junction unmatched. Germline CDR1 ENHRY, CDR2 SYGVKD. The DNA for the CDR3 is TGTGCCATCAGTTGGCTAGCGGGAGAGACCCAGTACTTC. This sequence encodes CAISWLAGETQYF.

The chain combines TRBV5-4 with TRBJ2-7; D possibly matches TRBD1 or TRBD2 (6 bases each). With 4 bases removed from V and 0 bases from J, the gap between germline ends came to 14 bases. The CDR3 is 15 residues long. Germline V gene sequence: CDR1 SGHNT, CDR2 YYREEE (reference sequence). CDR3 sequence: CASSPGGGRSYEQYF. Here the CDR3 DNA reads TGTGCCAGCAGCCCCGGTGGGGGGCGCTCCTACGAGCAGTACTTC.

The rearrangement joins TRBV2 to TRBJ2-1; D is ambiguous. Per germline, CDR1 SNHLY and CDR2 FYNNEI. The V end was cut by 9 bases, the J end by 3 bases, with 12 bases between. The CDR3 is made up of 13 amino acids. CDR3 nucleotides: TGTGCCAGTCAGGCTACGGACTACAATGAGCAGTTCTTC. It specifies CASQATDYNEQFF.

This chain connects TRBV6-1 to TRBJ2-7; 10 bases are shared with TRBD1. The ends lost 6 bases at V and 3 bases at J; junction bases unmatched: 8. Per the germline V gene, CDR1 is MNHNS and CDR2 is SASEGT. This CDR3 has 15 residues. The CDR3 loop is CASSRDRGGFYEQYF. The CDR3 DNA is TGTGCCAGCAGCCGGGACAGGGGTGGGTTCTACGAGCAGTACTTC.

The chain carries TRBV5-1 and TRBJ2-7; TRBD2 might be the D (6 bases). V dropped 0 bases and J dropped 1 base, with 8 bases sitting between them. The CDR3 length is 14 residues. In germline, CDR1 is SGHRS, CDR2 YFSETQ. The CDR3, as DNA: TGCGCCAGCAGCTTGGTGCGGGGTTCCTACGAGCAGTACTTC. Translation gives CASSLVRGSYEQYF.

The chain carries TRBV15 and TRBJ2-3; D call uncertain. The CDR3 totals 14 residues. Germline CDR1 LNHNV, CDR2 YYDKDF (reference sequence). Between the trimmed V and J ends, which lost 0 bases and 3 bases, there was a span of 7 bases. The CDR3 spells CATSRDLSTDTQYF. The CDR3 bases are TGTGCCACCAGCAGAGATCTCAGTACAGATACGCAGTATTTT.

The V call is TRBV18, the J call TRBJ1-2, with D unresolved. The germline V gene has CDR1 KGHSH and CDR2 LQKENI. V was clipped by 2 bases and J by 3 bases, with 7 bases between them. This CDR3 contains 13 residues. The CDR3 region is CASSPEQYYGYTF. The CDR3 region has the DNA TGTGCCAGCTCACCAGAGCAGTACTATGGCTACACCTTC.

J is TRBJ2-6 and V is TRBV30; perhaps TRBD1 as D (6 bases). The CDR3 spans 15 residues. Trimming shortened V by 1 base and J by 0 bases, and 7 bases separated the two germline ends. Germline CDR1 GTSNPN, CDR2 SVGIG (reference sequence). The chain's CDR3 is CAWSGQDSGANVLTF. The CDR3 bases are TGTGCCTGGAGTGGACAGGACTCTGGGGCCAACGTCCTGACTTTC.

This clone has a single count. The chain is built from TRBV18 and TRBJ2-1, with D tentatively TRBD1 (7 bases). V dropped 2 bases and J dropped 1 base, with 15 bases sitting between them. From germline, CDR1 is KGHSH and CDR2 LQKENI. CDR3 length: 17 amino acids. CDR3: CASSPAPAGGSYNEQFF. The DNA for the CDR3 is TGTGCCAGCTCACCAGCTCCGGCAGGGGGGTCCTACAATGAGCAGTTCTTC.

The chain employs TRBV19 and TRBJ2-1; 7 bases match TRBD2. This CDR3 contains 16 residues. Trimming removed 2 bases from V and 6 bases from J; junction bases left unmatched: 10. Germline V gives CDR1 LNHDA, CDR2 SQIVND (reference sequence). The CDR3 reads CASSIPAGEGGNEQFF. The CDR3 DNA reads as TGTGCCAGTAGTATACCCGCGGGAGAAGGCGGCAATGAGCAGTTCTTC.

As for this clone: Different DNA sequences within this sample yield the same CDR3. V is TRBV9 and J is TRBJ2-1; 8 bases fit TRBD2. Germline CDR1 is SGDLS and CDR2 is YYNGEE. V lost 3 bases, J lost 2 bases, and 7 bases stayed unmatched. The CDR3 has 16 amino acids. The CDR3 is CASSEGGGFTYNEQFF. The CDR3 DNA sequence: TGTGCCAGCAGCGAAGGCGGGGGGTTCACCTACAATGAGCAGTTCTTC.

The genes are TRBV18 and TRBJ2-2; D might be TRBD1 (5 bases). V was shortened by 5 bases and J by 7 bases, with 14 bases between the two germline ends. CDR1 is KGHSH, CDR2 LQKENI, per germline. The CDR3 spans 14 residues. CDR3 in DNA: TGTGCCAGCTCAACAGGCCCCACGGACGGGGAGCTGTTTTTT. Protein: CASSTGPTDGELFF.

The chain carries TRBV7-2 and TRBJ2-1; 10 nucleotides agree with TRBD1. J gave up 6 bases and V 5 bases, and 10 bases lay outside the gene matches. The germline CDR1 and CDR2 sequences are SGHTA and FQGNSA. This CDR3 region has 16 residues. For the CDR3, the DNA is TGTGCCAGCAGCAAGATAGGGACAGGGGTTGGCAATGAGCAGTTCTTC. Amino acids: CASSKIGTGVGNEQFF.

The chain couples TRBV21-1 to TRBJ1-5; the table gives TRBD1 as D, unverified against the DNA. TRBV21-1 is termed a pseudogene. This CDR3 has 21 residues. The CDR3, as DNA: TGTGCCAGCAGCAGAGAACATCCCGGGACAGGGGTAGGGATTAGCAATCAGCCCCAGCATTTT. It is translated as CASSREHPGTGVGISNQPQHF.

CDR3 DNA sequence: TGTGCCAGTAGTATTGAGGGACAAACCTACGAGCAGTACTTC. This codes for CASSIEGQTYEQYF. The chain has TRBV19 and TRBJ2-7; a weak D match, TRBD1 (6 bases). CDR3 size: 14 residues. CDR1 LNHDA and CDR2 SQIVND come from the germline V gene (reference sequence). Between the trimmed V and J ends, which lost 3 bases and 2 bases, there was a span of 11 bases.

This clone was detected once. The chain employs TRBV7-8 and TRBJ1-6; D uncertain. The CDR3 loop spans 13 amino acids. The V gene lost 3 bases and the J gene lost 8 bases, with 8 bases spanning the gap. Germline V gene lookup returns CDR1 SGHVS and CDR2 FQNEAQ. This CDR3 reads CASSFNEDSPLHF. CDR3 bases: TGTGCCAGCAGCTTTAACGAGGATTCACCCCTCCACTTT.

This rearrangement joins TRBV4-3 to TRBJ2-3; 10 bases fit TRBD1. The CDR3 covers 15 residues. Germline-derived CDR1 and CDR2 are LGHNA and YSLEER. Losses at the gene ends were 4 bases for V and 2 bases for J; bases not matched to a gene: 3. The DNA for the CDR3 is TGCGCCAGCAGCCTCGGGACAGGGGTCACAGATACGCAGTATTTT. Translated, it gives CASSLGTGVTDTQYF.

The chain joins TRBV4-1 to TRBJ1-2; possibly TRBD1 for D (5 bases). With 1 base removed from V and 4 bases from J, the gap between germline ends came to 10 bases. Germline CDR1 and CDR2: MGHRA and YSYEKL. This CDR3 has 14 residues. The CDR3 spells CASSQVTELYGYTF. Here the CDR3 DNA reads TGCGCCAGCAGCCAAGTGACAGAGCTCTATGGCTACACCTTC.

The chain recombines TRBV30 with TRBJ1-3; the D is unclear. V lost 0 bases and J lost 0, with 12 bases in between. The germline CDR1 and CDR2 sequences are GTSNPN and SVGIG (reference sequence). The CDR3 length is 16 residues. The CDR3 here is CAWSVRYRASGNTIYF. Written as DNA, the CDR3 is TGTGCCTGGAGTGTACGGTATAGGGCCTCTGGAAACACCATATATTTT. Supplemented by reference TRBV30 and TRBJ1-3, the full variable domain reads SQTIHQWPATLVQPVGSPLSLECTVEGTSNPNLYWYRQAAGRGLQLLFYSVGIGQISSEVPQNLSASRPQDRQFILSSKKLLLSDSGFYLCAWSVRYRASGNTIYFGEGSWLTVV.

The V gene is TRBV19, the J gene TRBJ2-3; D not resolved. V lost 8 bases, J lost 2 bases, and 14 bases lay in between. This CDR3 spans 14 amino acids. Germline-derived CDR1 and CDR2 are LNHDA and SQIVND (reference sequence). The CDR3 coding sequence is TGTGCCAGTTCAACGACATTCTCCACAGATACGCAGTATTTT. It specifies CASSTTFSTDTQYF.

This chain uses TRBV9 with TRBJ1-2, with D unresolved. Per the germline V gene, CDR1 is SGDLS and CDR2 is YYNGEE. Trimming removed 4 bases at V and 8 bases at J, with 12 bases between. This CDR3 comprises 12 residues. The CDR3 is CASSPALGGYTF. The CDR3 region has the DNA TGTGCCAGCAGCCCCGCGTTAGGGGGCTACACCTTC.

V and J are TRBV7-9 and TRBJ2-1; no clear D gene. The CDR3 has 11 amino acids. Per germline, CDR1 SEHNR and CDR2 FQNEAQ (reference sequence). Deletions cut 5 bases from V and 8 bases from J, with 7 bases between. The chain's CDR3 is CASSLTYEQFF. As DNA, the CDR3 is TGTGCCAGCAGCCTGACGTATGAGCAGTTCTTC.

This clone has a handful of counts. The V gene is TRBV7-2, the J gene TRBJ2-1; D is uncertain. Germline V gene sequence: CDR1 SGHTA, CDR2 FQGNSA. Trimming shortened V by 1 base and J by 6 bases, and 10 bases separated the two germline ends. CDR3 length: 14 amino acids. The CDR3 bases are TGTGCCAGCAGCTTAGTAGGTGGAACCAATGAGCAGTTCTTC. Encoded protein: CASSLVGGTNEQFF.